The 28 T cell receptor beta chains below were found in one sample sequenced in a study of blood T cells in healthy people across ages. It was with a sample-barcoded 5' primer and a J-beta primer mix that a second PCR of roughly 7 to 12 cycles was run. TCRdb re-called the 5' RACE reads with MiXCR, one entry per CDR3 protein. The table includes more than 700,000 distinct CDR3 sequences, 46% detected once. Sequenced input: blood. The receptor source for this set is a man aged 80 or over in good health.

This chain connects TRBV28 to TRBJ1-6, with D possibly matching TRBD1 (6 bases). The CDR3 length is 18 residues. V was cut by 6 bases and J by 0 bases, with 18 bases left in between. Germline CDR1 MDHEN, CDR2 SYDVKM. The CDR3 nucleotides read TGTGCCAGCAGGGCTGGGGGGGGCGATAGCTCCTATAATTCACCCCTCCACTTT. Its translation is CASRAGGGDSSYNSPLHF.

This clonotype was seen a handful of times. The chain is built from TRBV5-1 and TRBJ2-7; 10 bases map to TRBD2. This CDR3 is built from 13 residues. Germline assignment: CDR1 SGHRS and CDR2 YFSETQ. V shed 2 bases, J shed 7 bases, and the junction held 3 bases outside the gene matches. CDR3 DNA: TGCGCCAGCAGCTTCTCTAGCGGGAGTGAGCAGTACTTC. Translated, it gives CASSFSSGSEQYF.

The chain is built from TRBV7-2 and TRBJ1-5; 8 nucleotides match TRBD1. There are 15 residues in the CDR3. CDR1 and CDR2 (germline): SGHTA, FQGNSA. V trimming: 4 bases; J trimming: 0 bases; junction bases outside the gene matches: 2. CDR3 loop: CASSSQGASNQPQHF. CDR3 nucleotide sequence: TGTGCCAGCAGCTCGCAGGGGGCTAGCAATCAGCCCCAGCATTTT.

V and J are TRBV29-1 and TRBJ2-5; tentative D call: TRBD1 (6 bases). Per germline, CDR1 SQVTM and CDR2 ANQGSEA. V lost 7 bases, J lost 0 bases, and 12 bases lay in between. CDR3 size: 13 residues. Here the CDR3 reads CSARTVNQETQYF. CDR3 nucleotide sequence: TGCAGCGCTAGGACAGTCAACCAAGAGACCCAGTACTTC. The variable domain in full, with the rest retrieved from reference TRBV29-1 and TRBJ2-5, is SAVISQKPSRDICQRGTSLTIQCQVDSQVTMMFWYRQQPGQSLTLIATANQGSEATYESGFVIDKFPISRPNLTFSTLTVSNMSPEDSSIYLCSARTVNQETQYFGPGTRLLVL.

CDR3 in DNA: TGTGCCAGCAGCTTAAGTTCCGCGGTCGAAACTGAAGCTTTCTTT. Residues: CASSLSSAVETEAFF. The chain uses TRBV7-2 and TRBJ1-1; D not resolved. The CDR3 has 15 residues. Deletions cut 2 bases from V and 5 bases from J, with 15 bases between. Germline assignment: CDR1 SGHTA and CDR2 FQGNSA.

This sequence joins TRBV7-2 and TRBJ2-4; TRBD2 aligns across 7 bases. The CDR3 has 16 residues. The J segment lost 1 base and the V segment lost 1 base, leaving 4 bases of the junction unmatched. Germline V CDR1 and CDR2: SGHTA, FQGNSA. Written as DNA, the CDR3 is TGTGCCAGCAGCTTAGGCGGGAGTGGGGCCAAAAACATTCAGTACTTC. This translates into CASSLGGSGAKNIQYF.

V and J are TRBV7-3 and TRBJ2-5, with 16 bases matching TRBD2. V lost 5 bases, J lost 4 bases, and 4 bases stayed unmatched. Germline V gives CDR1 SGHTA, CDR2 FQGTGA. The CDR3 contains 16 residues. CDR3: CASSRGTSGRGETQYF. The DNA for the CDR3 is TGTGCCAGCAGCCGAGGGACTAGCGGGAGGGGAGAGACCCAGTACTTC.

The chain joins TRBV28 to TRBJ1-1, with TRBD1 identical over 9 bases. The CDR3 is 13 residues long. With V trimmed by 5 bases and J by 10 bases, 8 bases remained unmatched. From germline, CDR1 is MDHEN and CDR2 SYDVKM. In DNA, the CDR3 is TGTGCCAGCAGTAACGGACAGGGGCAAACAGCTTTCTTT. It translates to CASSNGQGQTAFF.

This clonotype occurred a few times. This chain connects TRBV12-3 or TRBV12-4 to TRBJ2-5; 7 positions agree with TRBD1. Losses at the gene ends were 6 bases for V and 11 bases for J; bases not matched to a gene: 9. This CDR3 contains 12 residues. The CDR3 reads CASSISQGKQYF. DNA for the CDR3: TGTGCCAGCAGCATATCACAGGGGAAGCAGTACTTC.

The genes are TRBV25-1 and TRBJ2-5, with TRBD2 as a possible D gene (6 bases). Looked up from germline, CDR1 is MGHDK and CDR2 is SYGVNS. Trimming took 1 base from V and 4 from J, leaving 16 bases between them. CDR3 length equals 16 residues. CDR3 amino acids: CASSELKDASVETQYF. CDR3 nucleotides: TGTGCCAGCAGTGAATTAAAGGACGCTAGCGTAGAGACCCAGTACTTC.

DNA for the CDR3: TGCGCCAGCAGCTTGGGGACTAGCGGGAGGATAGAGACCCAGTACTTC. Its translation: CASSLGTSGRIETQYF. The rearrangement uses TRBV5-1 and TRBJ2-5; 14 nucleotides line up with TRBD2. CDR3 length: 16 amino acids. Losses at the gene ends were 0 bases for V and 4 bases for J; bases not matched to a gene: 2. Germline CDR1 is SGHRS and CDR2 is YFSETQ.

This sequence joins TRBV7-2 and TRBJ2-2; 13 positions match TRBD2. V lost 2 bases, J lost 3 bases, and 6 bases stayed unmatched. This CDR3 comprises 18 residues. Germline loops: CDR1 SGHTA, CDR2 FQGNSA. As DNA, the CDR3 is TGTGCCAGCAGCTTAAAAGGGACTAGCGGGACTGACACCGGGGAGCTGTTTTTT. It translates to CASSLKGTSGTDTGELFF.

The chain carries TRBV4-2 and TRBJ2-1; TRBD2 matches 9 bases. CDR1 is LGHNA, CDR2 YNFKEQ, per germline. V lost 8 bases to trimming and J lost 5 bases; unmatched junction nucleotides: 10. The CDR3 length is 15 residues. The CDR3 reads CASGSRTSEDNEQFF. The DNA of the CDR3 is TGTGCCAGCGGCTCAAGGACTAGCGAGGACAATGAGCAGTTCTTC.

The genes are TRBV29-1 and TRBJ2-7; no clear D gene. The length of the CDR3 is 13 residues. CDR1 is SQVTM, CDR2 ANQGSEA, per germline. V shed 7 bases and J shed 5 bases, with 18 bases lying between them. CDR3 residues: CSAARSSRNEQYF. The CDR3 nucleotides read TGCAGCGCGGCCAGGAGTAGCCGCAACGAGCAGTACTTC.

V usage is TRBV12-3 or TRBV12-4 and J usage is TRBJ2-5, with 12 bases matching TRBD2. Trimming at V came to 5 bases and at J to 11 bases, leaving 21 bases not matched to a gene. This CDR3 spans 18 amino acids. The CDR3 loop is CASSPADLAGGAYNEQYF. The CDR3 DNA follows: TGTGCCAGCAGTCCAGCGGATCTAGCGGGAGGGGCTTACAATGAGCAGTACTTC.

V is TRBV29-1 and J is TRBJ2-7, with a weak D call TRBD1 (5 bases). The germline V gene encodes CDR1 SQVTM and CDR2 ANQGSEA. Trimming shortened V by 4 bases and J by 0 bases, and 10 bases separated the two germline ends. This CDR3 has 13 amino acids. The CDR3 loop reads CSVARAFSYEQYF. As DNA, the CDR3 is TGCAGCGTTGCCAGGGCTTTCTCCTACGAGCAGTACTTC.

The V gene is TRBV28, the J gene TRBJ2-1, with TRBD2 matching over 9 bases. After removal of 2 bases from V and 3 bases from J, the junction contained 14 bases not matched to a gene. CDR3 size: 19 residues. Looked up from germline, CDR1 is MDHEN and CDR2 is SYDVKM. CDR3 nucleotide sequence: TGTGCCAGCAGTTTACTAGCGGGGTCTACTCTCCGCGACTACAATGAGCAGTTCTTC. Amino acid sequence: CASSLLAGSTLRDYNEQFF.

This clonotype has more than one count but fewer than ten. The chain's CDR3 is CSAPLSGSTDTQYF. The CDR3 DNA follows: TGCAGTGCTCCGCTTAGCGGGAGCACAGATACGCAGTATTTT. The V gene is TRBV20-1, the J gene TRBJ2-3, with TRBD2 matching 7 bases. Germline CDR1 and CDR2: DFQATT and SNEGSKA (reference sequence). V lost 5 bases to trimming and J lost 0 bases; unmatched junction nucleotides: 5. The CDR3 contains 14 residues.

The chain carries TRBV11-2 and TRBJ2-7; D is unclear. The CDR3 runs 12 residues. Germline values: CDR1 SGHAT, CDR2 FQNNGV. Between the trimmed V and J ends, which lost 5 bases and 4 bases, there was a span of 9 bases. The CDR3 DNA sequence: TGTGCCAGCAGCCTACATACGTACGAGCAGTACTTC. Protein sequence: CASSLHTYEQYF.

This clonotype was detected only a few times. The chain combines TRBV30 with TRBJ2-1, with 9 nucleotides matching TRBD2. V shed 3 bases and J 11 bases; nucleotides not matched to a gene: 14. This CDR3 is built from 15 residues. Per the germline V gene, CDR1 is GTSNPN and CDR2 is SVGIG (reference sequence). This chain's CDR3 is CAWRESLAGAGQQFF. The CDR3 coding sequence is TGTGCCTGGAGGGAATCGTTAGCGGGAGCTGGACAGCAGTTCTTC.

This chain links TRBV5-5 with TRBJ2-5, with D hard to call. Trimming removed 7 bases from V and 2 bases from J, with 12 bases in between. The CDR3 runs 13 residues. In germline, CDR1 is SGHKS, CDR2 YYEKEE (reference sequence). The CDR3 sequence: CASALSRQETQYF. DNA for the CDR3: TGTGCCAGCGCTCTAAGCCGACAAGAGACCCAGTACTTC.

The chain joins TRBV20-1 to TRBJ2-1; 8 nucleotides align to TRBD2. Germline V CDR1 and CDR2: DFQATT, SNEGSKA (reference sequence). Trimming at V came to 0 bases and at J to 5 bases, leaving 21 bases not matched to a gene. CDR3 size: 20 residues. The CDR3 is CSARDADRGFLAGGNNEQFF. The CDR3 DNA reads TGCAGTGCTAGAGATGCCGACCGTGGCTTCCTAGCGGGCGGCAACAATGAGCAGTTCTTC.

The genes are TRBV7-2 and TRBJ2-2; tentatively, D is TRBD1 or TRBD2 (5 bases each). The CDR3 length is 14 residues. Trimming took 7 bases from V and 1 from J, leaving 10 bases between them. The germline gives CDR1 SGHTA, CDR2 FQGNSA. CDR3 protein: CASTLGVNTGELFF. CDR3 DNA: TGTGCCAGCACCCTGGGGGTGAACACCGGGGAGCTGTTTTTT.

About this clonotype: A much more abundant neighbour one base away suggests this may be a read error. J is TRBJ2-1 and V is TRBV3-1, with TRBD2 identical over 9 bases. CDR1 LGHDT and CDR2 YNNKEL come from the germline V gene (reference sequence). The CDR3 runs 15 residues. As DNA, the CDR3 is TGTGCCAGCAGCCAAGTTAGCGGGGGTTACAATGGGCAGTTCTTC. Its protein product is CASSQVSGGYNGQFF.

The J gene is TRBJ2-2, the V gene TRBV29-1, with D perhaps TRBD1 (6 bases). This CDR3 contains 12 residues. The V gene lost 2 bases and the J gene lost 5 bases, with 6 bases spanning the gap. Germline V lookup: CDR1 SQVTM, CDR2 ANQGSEA. This chain's CDR3 is CSVERGTGELFF. DNA for the CDR3: TGCAGCGTTGAAAGGGGGACCGGGGAGCTGTTTTTT.

This chain joins TRBV9 and TRBJ2-1; D might be TRBD2 (5 bases). V lost 0 bases and J 9 bases, leaving 13 bases between the germline ends. The germline V gene has CDR1 SGDLS and CDR2 YYNGEE. The CDR3 covers 14 residues. The DNA for the CDR3 is TGTGCCAGCAGCGTAGCCCCACTAGACGGTGAGCAGTTCTTC. Residues: CASSVAPLDGEQFF.

This chain connects TRBV4-3 to TRBJ1-1; D gene unclear. With 4 bases removed from V and 0 bases from J, the gap between germline ends came to 6 bases. Germline CDR1 and CDR2: LGHNA and YSLEER. The CDR3 runs to 13 residues. This CDR3 reads CASSRDLNTEAFF. The CDR3 DNA reads as TGCGCCAGCAGCCGTGACCTGAACACTGAAGCTTTCTTT.

V is TRBV9 and J is TRBJ2-3; 12 positions match TRBD2. V was pared by 1 base and J by 4 bases, with 4 bases of the junction left unmatched. Per the germline V gene, CDR1 is SGDLS and CDR2 is YYNGEE. The CDR3 is made up of 16 amino acids. CDR3 bases: TGTGCCAGCAGCGTAACTAGCGGGAGGCCCCCAGATACGCAGTATTTT. Its translation is CASSVTSGRPPDTQYF.